A selection of T cell receptor beta chains follows, all from one sample in a study of CD8 T cells in Susac syndrome. TCRdb called the immunoSEQ multiplex PCR reads again in MiXCR, with one record for every CDR3 protein. The sample holds approximately 110,000 distinct CDR3 sequences; approximately 95% are singletons and the top ten take around 0.3%. The sequenced material came from CD8+ T cells from PBMCs. Receptor source: a human donor with multiple sclerosis. The CDR3 runs from the conserved cysteine through the conserved F or W. The order of the fields is D gene, V gene, clone size, J gene, CDR3 DNA, CDR3 protein. The D gene is left open where the match is weak. The size of a clone is reported for some rows only, either as once, few or many, or as a class for expanded clones.

D gene: TRBD1; V gene: TRBV4-2; clone size: once; J gene: TRBJ1-1; CDR3 DNA: TGTGCCAGCAGCGAGGACAGGGCGGGTACTGAAGCTTTCTTT; CDR3 protein: CASSEDRAGTEAFF
D gene: NA; V gene: TRBV12-3/TRBV12-4; clone size: NA; J gene: TRBJ1-5; CDR3 DNA: TGTGCCAGCTCAAGAGGGAGCAATCAGCCCCAGCATTTT; CDR3 protein: CASSRGSNQPQHF
D gene: TRBD1; V gene: TRBV6-1; clone size: NA; J gene: TRBJ2-1; CDR3 DNA: TGTGCCAGCAGTGAAAAGGACAGGGCCTACAATGAGCAGTTCTTC; CDR3 protein: CASSEKDRAYNEQFF
D gene: NA; V gene: TRBV20-1; clone size: NA; J gene: TRBJ1-1; CDR3 DNA: TGCAGTGCTAGAGATCGGGGGCCGAACACTGAAGCTTTCTTT; CDR3 protein: CSARDRGPNTEAFF
D gene: NA; V gene: TRBV27; clone size: NA; J gene: TRBJ1-1; CDR3 DNA: TGTGCCAGCAGTTTATCGGGCCGGGCTGAAGCTTTCTTT; CDR3 protein: CASSLSGRAEAFF
D gene: NA; V gene: TRBV11-2; clone size: NA; J gene: TRBJ2-6; CDR3 DNA: TGTGCCAGCAGCTTTATCCAGGGAGTCTCTGGGGCCAACGTCCTGACTTTC; CDR3 protein: CASSFIQGVSGANVLTF
D gene: NA; V gene: TRBV25-1; clone size: NA; J gene: TRBJ1-5; CDR3 DNA: TGTGCCAGCAGCCCAAGCAGGGACGGGAGCAATCAGCCCCAGCATTTT; CDR3 protein: CASSPSRDGSNQPQHF
D gene: TRBD2; V gene: TRBV24-1; clone size: NA; J gene: TRBJ2-1; CDR3 DNA: TGTGCCACCAGTGATTCGGGGTGGGCTAGCGGGAGCTATGAGCAGTTCTTC; CDR3 protein: CATSDSGWASGSYEQFF
D gene: NA; V gene: TRBV24-1; clone size: NA; J gene: TRBJ2-5; CDR3 DNA: TGTGCCACCAGTGATGGTCGCGGAGAGACCCAGTACTTC; CDR3 protein: CATSDGRGETQYF
D gene: TRBD1; V gene: TRBV24-1; clone size: NA; J gene: TRBJ1-2; CDR3 DNA: TGTGCCACCAGTGAAGGACAGGGCTATGGCTACACCTTC; CDR3 protein: CATSEGQGYGYTF
D gene: NA; V gene: TRBV19; clone size: NA; J gene: TRBJ2-2; CDR3 DNA: TGTGCCAGTAATACGGGGGCCGGGGAGCTGTTTTTT; CDR3 protein: CASNTGAGELFF
D gene: NA; V gene: TRBV6-1; clone size: NA; J gene: TRBJ1-2; CDR3 DNA: TGTGCCAGCAGTGAAGACAGGGAGGGTGACTATGGCTACACCTTC; CDR3 protein: CASSEDREGDYGYTF
D gene: TRBD1; V gene: TRBV19; clone size: NA; J gene: TRBJ1-1; CDR3 DNA: TGTGCCAGTAGTCTCCGGGACAGGGCGATCGCTTTCTTT; CDR3 protein: CASSLRDRAIAFF
D gene: NA; V gene: TRBV5-1; clone size: NA; J gene: TRBJ1-2; CDR3 DNA: TGCGCCAGCAGCCCCCGGACCTCCCAATATGGCTACACCTTC; CDR3 protein: CASSPRTSQYGYTF
D gene: NA; V gene: TRBV27; clone size: NA; J gene: TRBJ1-6; CDR3 DNA: TGTGCCAGCAGTTTATCCATTTGGCAGGGAGCCAATAATTCACCCCTCCACTTT; CDR3 protein: CASSLSIWQGANNSPLHF
D gene: TRBD2; V gene: TRBV4-1; clone size: NA; J gene: TRBJ2-1; CDR3 DNA: TGCGCCAGCAGCCAAAAAGGACTAGCGGGAGTCTATGAGCAGTTCTTC; CDR3 protein: CASSQKGLAGVYEQFF
D gene: NA; V gene: TRBV27; clone size: once; J gene: TRBJ1-6; CDR3 DNA: TGTGCCAGCAGATTACATCGGCGGGGAAATTCACCCCTCCACTTT; CDR3 protein: CASRLHRRGNSPLHF
D gene: NA; V gene: TRBV14; clone size: NA; J gene: TRBJ1-5; CDR3 DNA: TGTGCCAGCAGTAGCCCCGCGATCCCTCAGCCCCAGCATTTT; CDR3 protein: CASSSPAIPQPQHF
D gene: NA; V gene: TRBV20-1; clone size: NA; J gene: TRBJ1-4; CDR3 DNA: TGCAGTGCTTGGAGAGGGGTCAATGAAAAACTGTTTTTT; CDR3 protein: CSAWRGVNEKLFF
D gene: NA; V gene: TRBV28; clone size: once; J gene: TRBJ2-1; CDR3 DNA: TGTGCCAGCAGTCCCAACGCAAGGGTCAATGAGCAGTTCTTC; CDR3 protein: CASSPNARVNEQFF
D gene: NA; V gene: TRBV20-1; clone size: NA; J gene: TRBJ1-2; CDR3 DNA: TGCAGTGCTCCCGACGAAAACTATGGCTACACCTTC; CDR3 protein: CSAPDENYGYTF
D gene: NA; V gene: TRBV30; clone size: NA; J gene: TRBJ2-1; CDR3 DNA: TGTGCCTGGAAGGGGGGAAATGAGCAGTTCTTC; CDR3 protein: CAWKGGNEQFF
D gene: TRBD1; V gene: TRBV6-1; clone size: NA; J gene: TRBJ2-3; CDR3 DNA: TGTGCCAGCAGTGACGGGACAGGGGGCACAGATACGCAGTATTTT; CDR3 protein: CASSDGTGGTDTQYF
D gene: NA; V gene: TRBV13; clone size: NA; J gene: TRBJ2-5; CDR3 DNA: TGTGCCAGCAGCCGAGGCCAAGAGACCCAGTACTTC; CDR3 protein: CASSRGQETQYF
D gene: NA; V gene: TRBV27; clone size: NA; J gene: TRBJ1-5; CDR3 DNA: TGTGCCAGCAGTCCTAGACATGTTAGCGAGCCCCAGCATTTT; CDR3 protein: CASSPRHVSEPQHF
D gene: NA; V gene: TRBV7-9; clone size: NA; J gene: TRBJ2-7; CDR3 DNA: TGTGCCAGCAGCCAAGTTTCCTACGAGCAGTACTTC; CDR3 protein: CASSQVSYEQYF
D gene: NA; V gene: TRBV12-3/TRBV12-4; clone size: NA; J gene: TRBJ1-5; CDR3 DNA: TGTGCCAGCAGTTTCGGGGGTAGCAATCAGCCCCAGCATTTT; CDR3 protein: CASSFGGSNQPQHF
D gene: TRBD1; V gene: TRBV12-5; clone size: NA; J gene: TRBJ1-1; CDR3 DNA: TGTGCTAGTGGTTTGGTAGGGGGCACGAACACTGAAGCTTTCTTT; CDR3 protein: CASGLVGGTNTEAFF
D gene: NA; V gene: TRBV12-3/TRBV12-4; clone size: NA; J gene: TRBJ2-5; CDR3 DNA: TGTGCCAGCAGTTTTTACGGAGTGTACCAAGAGACCCAGTACTTC; CDR3 protein: CASSFYGVYQETQYF
D gene: NA; V gene: TRBV6-2/TRBV6-3; clone size: NA; J gene: TRBJ1-2; CDR3 DNA: TGTGCCAGCCAGGCAGGTTATAACTATGGCTACACCTTC; CDR3 protein: CASQAGYNYGYTF
D gene: TRBD1; V gene: TRBV9; clone size: NA; J gene: TRBJ1-2; CDR3 DNA: TGTGCCAGCAGCGTGGGACAGGCAAACTATGGCTACACCTTC; CDR3 protein: CASSVGQANYGYTF
D gene: NA; V gene: TRBV9; clone size: once; J gene: TRBJ2-5; CDR3 DNA: TGTGCCAGCAGCGCACCGGGGGAGCCTGGTTGGGAGACCCAGTACTTC; CDR3 protein: CASSAPGEPGWETQYF
D gene: NA; V gene: TRBV7-9; clone size: NA; J gene: TRBJ1-2; CDR3 DNA: TGTGCCAGCAGCAACGGTTATGGCTACACCTTC; CDR3 protein: CASSNGYGYTF
D gene: TRBD1; V gene: TRBV24-1; clone size: NA; J gene: TRBJ2-3; CDR3 DNA: TGTGCCACCAGTGTTGGGACAGGGGGCAGCACAGATACGCAGTATTTT; CDR3 protein: CATSVGTGGSTDTQYF
D gene: NA; V gene: TRBV28; clone size: NA; J gene: TRBJ2-1; CDR3 DNA: TGTGCCAGCAGGGGAAGACTAGTCCGCTACAATGAGCAGTTCTTC; CDR3 protein: CASRGRLVRYNEQFF
D gene: NA; V gene: TRBV7-9; clone size: once; J gene: TRBJ2-7; CDR3 DNA: TGTGCCAGCAGCTTAGGCAGCACTACTTACGAGCAGTACTTC; CDR3 protein: CASSLGSTTYEQYF
D gene: NA; V gene: TRBV14; clone size: NA; J gene: TRBJ1-5; CDR3 DNA: TGTGCCAGCAGCCAGACGGCAAGCAATCAGCCCCAGCATTTT; CDR3 protein: CASSQTASNQPQHF
D gene: TRBD2; V gene: TRBV4-1; clone size: NA; J gene: TRBJ2-1; CDR3 DNA: TGCGCCAGCAGCCAGGAGCCCCCCGGGACTAGCCAGTACAATGAGCAGTTCTTC; CDR3 protein: CASSQEPPGTSQYNEQFF
D gene: NA; V gene: TRBV19; clone size: once; J gene: TRBJ2-2; CDR3 DNA: TGTGCCAGTAGTATAATAAGGGAATCCGGGGAGCTGTTTTTT; CDR3 protein: CASSIIRESGELFF
D gene: NA; V gene: TRBV4-2; clone size: NA; J gene: TRBJ1-5; CDR3 DNA: TGTGCCAGCAGCCAAAGCAGGGGCGGCAATCAGCCCCAGCATTTT; CDR3 protein: CASSQSRGGNQPQHF
D gene: TRBD2; V gene: TRBV20-1; clone size: NA; J gene: TRBJ2-3; CDR3 DNA: TGCAGTGCTAGTAATCGGGAGGACGCAGATACGCAGTATTTT; CDR3 protein: CSASNREDADTQYF
D gene: NA; V gene: TRBV29-1; clone size: once; J gene: TRBJ2-5; CDR3 DNA: TGCAGCCCAAACGATGGGGAGACCCAGTACTTC; CDR3 protein: CSPNDGETQYF
D gene: TRBD1; V gene: TRBV12-3/TRBV12-4; clone size: NA; J gene: TRBJ2-3; CDR3 DNA: TGTGCCAGCAGTCCTGGACAGGGGGGGGATACGCAGTATTTT; CDR3 protein: CASSPGQGGDTQYF
D gene: NA; V gene: TRBV7-9; clone size: NA; J gene: TRBJ1-1; CDR3 DNA: TGTGCCAGCAGCTTACCGTTCAGGGGAGGTAAAGTGAACACTGAAGCTTTCTTT; CDR3 protein: CASSLPFRGGKVNTEAFF
D gene: NA; V gene: TRBV29-1; clone size: once; J gene: TRBJ1-1; CDR3 DNA: TGCAGCGTTGAGGACAGCCCGTCCATGAACACTGAAGCTTTCTTT; CDR3 protein: CSVEDSPSMNTEAFF
D gene: TRBD1; V gene: TRBV12-3/TRBV12-4; clone size: NA; J gene: TRBJ2-5; CDR3 DNA: TGTGCCAGCAGTCCCGACAGGGGGCGATGGTACTTC; CDR3 protein: CASSPDRGRWYF
D gene: TRBD1; V gene: TRBV12-3/TRBV12-4; clone size: NA; J gene: TRBJ1-2; CDR3 DNA: TGTGCCAGCAGCCCAAAACAGGGGGCTGACTATGGCTACACCTTC; CDR3 protein: CASSPKQGADYGYTF
D gene: TRBD1; V gene: TRBV7-3; clone size: NA; J gene: TRBJ2-2; CDR3 DNA: TGTGCCAGCAATGCGGGACAGGGGGCGGCCGGGGAGCTGTTTTTT; CDR3 protein: CASNAGQGAAGELFF
D gene: TRBD1; V gene: TRBV4-1; clone size: NA; J gene: TRBJ2-7; CDR3 DNA: TGCGCCAGCAGCAAACAGGGGGCCCCCACCTACGAGCAGTACTTC; CDR3 protein: CASSKQGAPTYEQYF